This TCR beta chain is drawn from a study of glioma-infiltrating T cells. Notes on the study in general: Gliomas, especially low-grade, showed above-expected tissue-blood divergence; non-neoplastic patients showed below. Very few CDR3 sequences were shared between tissue and blood.

In this sample, this clonotype turned up many times. Antigen unknown. The CDR3 spans 14 residues. The V end lost 2 bases, the J end lost 2 bases, and 10 bases lay between the germline ends. Germline V CDR1 and CDR2: MNHEY, SVGEGT. Amplification of TCR alpha and beta CDR3 regions from RNA used iRepertoire nested multiplex PCR. One-step reverse transcription and amplification started from approximately 100-400 ng of tissue mRNA or PBMC total RNA. Each CDR3 protein gets one entry after TCRdb re-called the multiplex PCR reads with MiXCR. The sample carries over 100,000 distinct CDR3 sequences, approximately 26% recorded once.

This TCR came from a human donor with low-grade glioma or glioblastoma, undergoing nonglioma brain surgery, or in good health (not recorded which). Material: glioma tissue, nonneoplastic brain tissue, or PBMCs (not recorded which). The chain has TRBV6-2 or TRBV6-3 and TRBJ2-7; perhaps TRBD2 as D (6 bases). Here the CDR3 reads CASSYSGLTYEQYF. The CDR3 DNA is TGTGCCAGCAGTTACAGTGGACTAACCTACGAGCAGTACTTC.